The 28 T cell receptor beta chains below all came from one sample that was sequenced in a study of blood T cells in healthy people across ages. A second PCR, run for roughly 7 to 12 cycles, used a sample-barcoded 5' primer plus a J-beta primer mix. MiXCR was run by TCRdb on the 5' RACE reads, yielding one entry per CDR3 protein. The data contain 550,000 to 600,000 distinct CDR3 sequences, 27% of them seen just once; the ten biggest clones take up around 20%. Sequencing was done on a sample of blood. Source of these receptors: a woman in her 70s in good health.

The chain uses TRBV4-1 and TRBJ2-1; the match to TRBD1 covers 9 bases. The ends lost 8 bases at V and 4 bases at J; junction bases unmatched: 9. There are 15 residues in the CDR3. From germline, CDR1 is MGHRA and CDR2 YSYEKL. CDR3 DNA sequence: TGCGCCAGCGGTGTCCCGGGACAGGGTTACAATGAGCAGTTCTTC. Amino acid sequence: CASGVPGQGYNEQFF.

There are a few counts of this clonotype. The rearrangement links TRBV2 to TRBJ1-4; maybe TRBD1 (5 bases). The CDR3 contains 14 residues. Trimming pared 7 bases from V and 10 bases from J, leaving 19 bases between. CDR1 and CDR2 (germline): SNHLY, FYNNEI. Here the CDR3 DNA reads TGTGCCAGCACGCGGCAGGGTAGAGGTGGAAAACTGTTTTTT. Its protein product is CASTRQGRGGKLFF.

The V call is TRBV12-3 or TRBV12-4, the J call TRBJ1-1; 12 bases map to TRBD1. The V segment lost 8 bases and the J segment 10 bases; nucleotides outside the gene matches: 8. The CDR3 consists of 13 residues. The CDR3 nucleotides are TGTGCCAGCCGGGACAGGGGGCTTTTTGTAGCTTTCTTT. It specifies CASRDRGLFVAFF.

This clonotype was counted many times. CDR3 sequence (DNA): TGTGCCAGCAGTGAACCCTACGAGCAGTACTTC. Its translation is CASSEPYEQYF. The J gene is TRBJ2-7, the V gene TRBV2; no clear D gene. Germline lookup yields CDR1 SNHLY and CDR2 FYNNEI. V was cut by 2 bases and J by 2 bases, with 1 base left in between. The CDR3 spans 11 residues.

This clonotype was recorded a few times. This rearrangement joins TRBV19 to TRBJ1-1; TRBD1 matches 10 bases. V was clipped by 3 bases and J by 10 bases; unmatched bases: 17. The length of the CDR3 is 17 residues. Germline V gene sequence: CDR1 LNHDA, CDR2 SQIVND (reference sequence). The CDR3 nucleotides are TGTGCCAGTAGTATTAGAGGGACAGGGGCTATTGCCCGAGGAGCTTTCTTT. Translation gives CASSIRGTGAIARGAFF.

CDR3 DNA: TGTGCCAGCAGCCACATCTCCGACAGATCGGAGACCCAGTACTTC. Translating it yields CASSHISDRSETQYF. V gene TRBV14 combines with J gene TRBJ2-5; D is possibly TRBD1 (5 bases). V was pared by 3 bases and J by 5 bases, with 16 bases between. There are 15 residues in the CDR3. The germline gives CDR1 SGHDN, CDR2 FVKESK.

The gene calls are TRBV5-1 and TRBJ2-5; D gene unclear. Germline-derived CDR1 and CDR2 are SGHRS and YFSETQ. The CDR3 loop spans 12 amino acids. V dropped 6 bases and J dropped 0 bases, with 6 bases sitting between them. This CDR3 reads CASTEYQETQYF. The CDR3 DNA follows: TGCGCCAGCACCGAGTACCAAGAGACCCAGTACTTC.

This chain connects TRBV4-3 to TRBJ2-5; D gene ambiguous. Deletions cut 1 base from V and 4 bases from J, with 16 bases between. The CDR3 contains 16 residues. Germline CDR1 is LGHNA and CDR2 is YSLEER. In nucleotides, the CDR3 is TGCGCCAGCAGCCAAGGTGGGCGCCCGACGATAGAGACCCAGTACTTC. This encodes CASSQGGRPTIETQYF.

This CDR3 reads CASSLGEDYEQYF. The CDR3 DNA reads TGTGCCAGCAGCTTAGGTGAGGACTACGAGCAGTACTTC. The chain carries TRBV13 and TRBJ2-7; D is uncertain. Trimming took off 0 bases at V and 3 bases at J, with 6 bases between the two ends. The CDR3 contains 13 residues. Germline loops: CDR1 PRHDT, CDR2 FYEKMQ (reference sequence).

The sample holds a few counts of this clonotype. V gene TRBV25-1 combines with J gene TRBJ2-1; D is undetermined. The CDR3 sequence is 14 residues long. Looked up from germline, CDR1 is MGHDK and CDR2 is SYGVNS. Trimming removed 4 bases from V and 0 bases from J, with 7 bases in between. CDR3 residues: CASSGLNSYNEQFF. CDR3 nucleotide sequence: TGTGCCAGCAGTGGACTCAACTCCTACAATGAGCAGTTCTTC.

This clonotype was picked up one time. CDR3 sequence: CASSPTAFTFTYEQYF. The CDR3 DNA follows: TGTGCCAGCAGCCCTACTGCCTTTACCTTTACCTACGAGCAGTACTTC. This chain links TRBV7-2 with TRBJ2-7; D not resolved. V shed 5 bases and J shed 2 bases, with 19 bases lying between them. The CDR3 runs 16 residues. Germline V gives CDR1 SGHTA, CDR2 FQGNSA.

The chain joins TRBV6-1 to TRBJ2-1; D could derive from TRBD1 or TRBD2 (5 bases each). Per germline, CDR1 MNHNS and CDR2 SASEGT. The CDR3 totals 16 residues. Between the trimmed V and J ends, which lost 2 bases and 7 bases, there was a span of 18 bases. Written as DNA, the CDR3 is TGTGCCAGCAGTGAAATAAGTGGGGACCCCGCGAATGAGCAGTTCTTC. Protein sequence: CASSEISGDPANEQFF.

This clonotype was counted only a few times. The V and J genes are TRBV10-3 and TRBJ2-3; no definite D call. Germline values: CDR1 ENHRY, CDR2 SYGVKD. V was shortened by 2 bases and J by 5 bases, with 2 bases between the two germline ends. This CDR3 has 11 residues. CDR3 sequence (DNA): TGTGCCATCAGTGAGGGAGATACGCAGTATTTT. Protein product: CAISEGDTQYF.

This chain joins TRBV14 and TRBJ2-3, with D hard to call. Germline V gives CDR1 SGHDN, CDR2 FVKESK. V gave up 5 bases and J gave up 5 bases, with 11 bases separating them. The CDR3 consists of 13 residues. DNA for the CDR3: TGTGCCAGCAGCTATTCCCCAGGAGATACGCAGTATTTT. This codes for CASSYSPGDTQYF.

This clonotype was observed a few times. The chain employs TRBV7-2 and TRBJ2-7; maybe TRBD2 (7 bases). Germline V CDR1 and CDR2: SGHTA, FQGNSA. This CDR3 contains 14 residues. The V gene lost 4 bases and the J gene lost 0 bases, with 10 bases spanning the gap. The CDR3 DNA reads as TGTGCCAGCAGCTGGGGGGGCTTCTCCTACGAGCAGTACTTC. Protein sequence: CASSWGGFSYEQYF.

This clonotype has at least ten counts. V gene TRBV20-1 combines with J gene TRBJ2-2, with TRBD1 identical over 9 bases. In germline, CDR1 is DFQATT, CDR2 SNEGSKA (reference sequence). The junction had 5 bases not matched to a gene; V was cut back by 4 bases and J by 5 bases. The CDR3 is made up of 14 amino acids. CDR3 in DNA: TGCAGTGCTATCGGGACAGGGAGGACCGGGGAGCTGTTTTTT. Its translation: CSAIGTGRTGELFF.

The chain links TRBV7-2 to TRBJ2-5, with 8 positions matching TRBD1. CDR3 length: 16 amino acids. J gave up 4 bases and V 5 bases, and 12 bases lay outside the gene matches. Germline V gene sequence: CDR1 SGHTA, CDR2 FQGNSA. The CDR3 spells CASSRKGQGALETQYF. The DNA of the CDR3 is TGTGCCAGCAGCCGAAAAGGGCAGGGGGCCTTAGAGACCCAGTACTTC.

The sample holds a few counts of this clonotype. This sequence joins TRBV4-3 and TRBJ2-5; TRBD2 matches 7 bases. V trimming: 0 bases; J trimming: 4 bases; junction bases outside the gene matches: 5. The CDR3 is 15 amino acids. Germline loops: CDR1 LGHNA, CDR2 YSLEER. Here the CDR3 reads CASSQDWGGVETQYF. CDR3 nucleotides: TGCGCCAGCAGCCAAGATTGGGGGGGAGTAGAGACCCAGTACTTC.

The chain has TRBV7-2 and TRBJ2-5, with unresolved D. The CDR3 covers 13 residues. V was shortened by 1 base and J by 5 bases, with 8 bases between the two germline ends. The germline gives CDR1 SGHTA, CDR2 FQGNSA. Here the CDR3 DNA reads TGTGCCAGCAGCTTAGGGTCGGCGGAGACCCAGTACTTC. Translating it yields CASSLGSAETQYF. Variable domain in full (rest from reference TRBV7-2 and TRBJ2-5): GAGVSQSPSNKVTEKGKDVELRCDPISGHTALYWYRQSLGQGLEFLIYFQGNSAPDKSGLPSDRFSAERTGGSVSTLTIQRTQQEDSAVYLCASSLGSAETQYFGPGTRLLVL.

The chain carries TRBV11-2 and TRBJ2-5; tentative D call: TRBD2 (6 bases). This CDR3 has 15 amino acids. Germline CDR1 and CDR2: SGHAT and FQNNGV. V lost 5 bases, J lost 5 bases, and 18 bases lay in between. The CDR3 protein is CASSGQRVLGETQYF. CDR3 coding DNA: TGTGCCAGCAGCGGCCAGCGGGTTCTAGGGGAGACCCAGTACTTC.

This clonotype was seen a handful of times. The CDR3 region is CASSLVGLSGETQYF. DNA for the CDR3: TGCGCCAGCAGCTTGGTAGGGCTATCGGGGGAGACCCAGTACTTC. The chain is built from TRBV5-1 and TRBJ2-5, with D perhaps matching TRBD2 (5 bases). Looked up from germline, CDR1 is SGHRS and CDR2 is YFSETQ. The V gene lost 0 bases and the J gene lost 5 bases, with 14 bases spanning the gap. This CDR3 has 15 residues.

This clonotype was observed a few times. Mismatch with germline at one junction end may stem from a read error. This chain connects TRBV2 to TRBJ2-5; weak D call: TRBD2 (6 bases). The V gene's germline CDR1 is SNHLY and CDR2 FYNNEI. The CDR3 contains 16 residues. In DNA form, the CDR3 reads TGTGCCAGCAGGATACACCGGGACCAGTCTGGGCGCGGGGAGAACTTC. Its protein product is CASRIHRDQSGRGENF.

This clonotype has more than one count but fewer than ten. This sequence joins TRBV5-1 and TRBJ1-6, with no clear D. Germline-derived CDR1 and CDR2 are SGHRS and YFSETQ. V was clipped by 0 bases and J by 14 bases, with 12 bases between them. The length of the CDR3 is 13 residues. The CDR3 nucleotides are TGCGCCAGCAGCTTGGAAAGTCAGACGACCCTCCACTTT. This gives the protein CASSLESQTTLHF.

This clonotype was found a few times. CDR3 loop: CASSDPGSWKQFF. CDR3 sequence (DNA): TGTGCCAGCAGTGATCCGGGTAGCTGGAAGCAGTTCTTC. This chain connects TRBV2 to TRBJ2-1; D remains ambiguous. The CDR3 spans 13 residues. In germline, CDR1 is SNHLY, CDR2 FYNNEI. V dropped 3 bases and J dropped 11 bases, with 14 bases sitting between them.

This clonotype was counted a few times. The V and J genes are TRBV25-1 and TRBJ2-7; either TRBD1 or TRBD2 may fit D (5 bases each). Trimming removed 3 bases from V and 5 bases from J, with 17 bases in between. The CDR3 length is 15 residues. The germline gives CDR1 MGHDK, CDR2 SYGVNS. CDR3 bases: TGTGCCAGCAGTGACCCGGCCGGGGCGCTCCACGAGCAGTACTTC. It is translated as CASSDPAGALHEQYF.

The V call is TRBV7-3, the J call TRBJ2-3, with D perhaps given as TRBD1 or TRBD2 (6 bases each). V lost 5 bases to trimming and J lost 6 bases, with 15 bases between them. There are 14 residues in the CDR3. Germline loops: CDR1 SGHTA, CDR2 FQGTGA. CDR3 DNA: TGTGCCAGCAGCCCTCAACCGGGGGCCGATACGCAGTATTTT. Translating it yields CASSPQPGADTQYF.

The table lists this clonotype with a few counts. The chain links TRBV6-2 or TRBV6-3 to TRBJ1-1; 7 bases fit TRBD1. Losses at the gene ends were 0 bases for V and 5 bases for J; bases not matched to a gene: 3. The germline CDR1 and CDR2 sequences are MNHEY and SVGEGT. CDR3 length: 14 residues. CDR3 bases: TGTGCCAGCAGTTACTCAGGGGGCAAGACTGAAGCTTTCTTT. It is translated as CASSYSGGKTEAFF.

The table lists this clonotype with many counts. This chain uses TRBV21-1 with TRBJ1-2. TRBV21-1 represents a pseudogene. The CDR3 sequence is 17 residues long. The CDR3 bases are TGTGCCAGCAGCAATCGGGCTAGGGGCAGAAAAGGGTATGGCTACACCTTC. Translation: CASSNRARGRKGYGYTF.